The rows below give T cell receptor beta chains drawn from one sample of a study of blood T cell repertoires in COVID-19. Sequenced by immunoSEQ multiplex PCR; TCRdb stores in-frame clones only, minus some. The repertoire has 150,000 or so clones, over 65% of them found once; the top ten carry 1.5% to 2%. The sequenced material came from peripheral blood. All receptors come from a man older than 75 with acute or convalescent COVID-19. Both conserved end residues are part of each CDR3. The D gene is left open where the match is weak. Clone sizes are given selectively: once, few, many, or a class where the clone is expanded.

>TRBJ2-4|TRBV19|NA|TRBD1
TGTGCCAGTAGTATAGGGGACAGCAAAAACATTCAGTACTTC
CASSIGDSKNIQYF
>TRBJ2-2|TRBV2|NA|TRBD1
TGTGCCAGTTGGGACAGGTTCACCGGGGAGCTGTTTTTT
CASWDRFTGELFF
>TRBJ1-2|TRBV19|NA|NA
TGTGCCAGTAGTGTCTCCCGACAGGCCGCTAACTATGGCTACACCTTC
CASSVSRQAANYGYTF
>TRBJ2-2|TRBV18|NA|NA
TGTGCCAGCTCATTGGGACACGCGAACACCGGGGAGCTGTTTTTT
CASSLGHANTGELFF
>TRBJ2-3|TRBV2|few|NA
TGTGCCGGGGGGGACTCCGGGGGCGCAGATACGCAGTATTTT
CAGGDSGGADTQYF
>TRBJ1-1|TRBV28|few|NA
TGTGCCAGCAGCCGAATACCGGGACAACTTGAAGCTTTCTTT
CASSRIPGQLEAFF
>TRBJ1-2|TRBV10-3|once|NA
TGTGCCATCAGTGAGCGCAGAGAGGCTAACTATGGCTACACCTTC
CAISERREANYGYTF
>TRBJ2-1|TRBV4-2|NA|TRBD2
TGTGCCAGCAGCCAGCCAGGGAGGGAGCTCAATGAGCAGTTCTTC
CASSQPGRELNEQFF
>TRBJ1-5|TRBV14|once|NA
TGTGCCAGCAGGGGCAATCGATCCCTAAATCAGCCCCAGCATTTT
CASRGNRSLNQPQHF
>TRBJ1-4|TRBV10-3|NA|TRBD1
TGTGCCATCACCCCGGACAGGGTAGGGGAAAAACTGTTTTTT
CAITPDRVGEKLFF
>TRBJ1-5|TRBV15|NA|TRBD1
TGTGCCACCAGCAGAGACCCTTACAGGGGCGCAGAATGGAGGAATCAGCCCCAGCATTTT
CATSRDPYRGAEWRNQPQHF
>TRBJ1-1|TRBV29-1|NA|NA
TGCAGCGTAGTAGTGACAGACACTGAAGCTTTCTTT
CSVVVTDTEAFF
>TRBJ2-1|TRBV4-2|NA|TRBD2
TGTGCCAGCAGCCAGAGAGTCGCCGGCGGGGGGGACCACAATGAGCAGTTCTTC
CASSQRVAGGGDHNEQFF
>TRBJ1-1|TRBV5-4|NA|TRBD1
TGTGCCAGCACCAAGCGAACAGGGGGCGTGGGAACTGAAGCTTTCTTT
CASTKRTGGVGTEAFF
>TRBJ2-5|TRBV7-6|NA|NA
TGTGCCAGCAGTAGAGGTGACTACCAAGAGACCCAGTACTTC
CASSRGDYQETQYF
>TRBJ2-1|TRBV7-2|once|TRBD2
TGTGCCAGCAGCTTAGTGGCTAGCGGGGGGGTCTTCTACAATGAGCAGTTCTTC
CASSLVASGGVFYNEQFF
>TRBJ1-5|TRBV6-5|NA|NA
TGTGCCAGCAGTCTACAGGGTAGCAATCAGCCCCAGCATTTT
CASSLQGSNQPQHF
>TRBJ1-6|TRBV5-6|few|TRBD1
TGTGCCAGCAGAGAGCCAGGGGGGTCACCCCTCCACTTT
CASREPGGSPLHF
>TRBJ2-1|TRBV18|NA|TRBD2
TGTGCCAGCTCACCACCCCCCGGGACTAGCGGCGAGTTCTTC
CASSPPPGTSGEFF
>TRBJ2-6|TRBV27|NA|NA
TGTGCCAGCAGCCAATCGACGAGGTCCTCTGGGGCCAACGTCCTGACTTTC
CASSQSTRSSGANVLTF
>TRBJ2-3|TRBV6-2/TRBV6-3|NA|TRBD2
TGTGCCAGCAGTATCTTCGTTGGGACTAGCGCCACAGATACGCAGTATTTT
CASSIFVGTSATDTQYF
>TRBJ2-7|TRBV11-3|NA|NA
TGTGCCAGCAGAGGCCAGGCTGTAAACGAGCAGTACTTC
CASRGQAVNEQYF
>TRBJ2-1|TRBV7-8|NA|TRBD2
TGTGCCAGCAGCTTGGAGCGGGGGGGCTCCTACAATGAGCAGTTCTTC
CASSLERGGSYNEQFF
>TRBJ1-5|TRBV19|NA|NA
TGTGCCAGTAGTATCAGTAGCAATCAGCCCCAGCATTTT
CASSISSNQPQHF
>TRBJ1-5|TRBV19|NA|NA
TGTGCCAGTGGAGAACAGGGTCAGCCCCAGCATTTT
CASGEQGQPQHF
>TRBJ1-1|TRBV5-1|NA|NA
TGCGCCAGCAGCTTTCCGGGGGACACTGAAGCTTTCTTT
CASSFPGDTEAFF